This T cell receptor beta chain was captured in a study of response to subunit inactivated influenza vaccine. Study-wide results and caveats: There was a suggestion from the authors that each seasonal influenza vaccination recruits few new T cells.

This clonotype was observed a handful of times. Its antigen is still unknown. One entry per CDR3 protein, called by TCRdb with MiXCR from the RT-PCR reads. The table lists approximately 250,000 distinct CDR3 sequences, more than 9% of them singletons. The CDR3 extends over 14 amino acids. V lost 2 bases and J 6 bases, leaving 10 bases between the germline ends. The germline V gene has CDR1 MNHEY and CDR2 SMNVEV (reference sequence). The TCR comes from a man between 45 and 60 years old who received an inactivated influenza vaccine. This chain uses TRBV27 with TRBJ1-4; D not resolved. The source was non-naive T cells sorted from PBMCs, collected approximately 15 days before vaccination. CDR3 DNA: TGTGCCAGCAGTTTAGTAGGTCCTGATGAAAAACTGTTTTTT. Translated, it gives CASSLVGPDEKLFF.